The TCR beta chain under discussion was sequenced for a study of T cell repertoires in cytomegalovirus infection. This clonotype was observed many times. The antigen is not known. TCRdb recomputed calls from the reads with MiXCR, one row per CDR3 protein. Of about 700,000 distinct CDR3 sequences listed, around 30% are singletons. The CDR3 is 14 residues long. CDR1 is SGHTA and CDR2 is FQGNSA in the germline V gene. Source: cultured PBMCs, taken from culture after CMV antigen stimulation. V usage is TRBV7-2 and J usage is TRBJ2-3, with 10 bases identical to TRBD2. The source is a human donor in good health (CMV status not recorded). Some clones in this sample may be carry-over from other donors' samples. The CDR3 sequence is CADGTSGNTDTQYF. The CDR3 DNA reads TGTGCGGATGGCACTAGCGGGAACACAGATACGCAGTATTTT.